The 13 T cell receptor beta chains below come from one sample, sequenced in a study of blood T cell repertoires in COVID-19. TCRdb's copy holds only in-frame clones and misses some; the assay was immunoSEQ multiplex PCR. The sample shows hundreds of thousands of clones, about 91% of them seen only once. Sequenced material: peripheral blood. The receptors here all came from a man at least 80 years old with acute or convalescent COVID-19.

The rearrangement links TRBV6-5 to TRBJ1-1; TRBD1 agrees at 7 bases. CDR3 size: 13 residues. V gave up 2 bases and J gave up 8 bases; unmatched junction bases: 5. Germline-derived CDR1 and CDR2 are MNHEY and SVGAGI. This CDR3 reads CASSYLRQGEAFF. CDR3 bases: TGTGCCAGCAGTTACCTCCGACAGGGAGAAGCTTTCTTT.

The rearrangement joins TRBV9 to TRBJ2-1; 8 positions match TRBD2. Germline values: CDR1 SGDLS, CDR2 YYNGEE. The V and J ends lost 4 bases and 6 bases, in that order; junction bases with no gene match: 12. The CDR3 runs to 16 residues. The CDR3, as DNA: TGTGCCAGCAGCCCCGCAGCCGGGAGGGCCCCCAATGAGCAGTTCTTC. This codes for CASSPAAGRAPNEQFF.

The rearrangement uses TRBV19 and TRBJ2-7; the D gene is possibly TRBD2 (6 bases). The CDR3 loop spans 17 amino acids. The V gene's germline CDR1 is LNHDA and CDR2 SQIVND (reference sequence). Trimming stripped 3 bases from V and 1 base from J, with 19 bases between. The chain's CDR3 is CASSMTATPRGSYEQYF. In nucleotides, the CDR3 is TGTGCCAGTAGTATGACGGCTACGCCCCGGGGGTCCTACGAGCAGTACTTC.

The chain couples TRBV5-8 to TRBJ1-1, with D unclear. Looked up from germline, CDR1 is SGHTS and CDR2 is YDEGEE. V was clipped by 1 base and J by 1 base, with 5 bases between them. The CDR3 is 13 amino acids. The CDR3 nucleotides read TGTGCCAGCAGCTTGTATCCGAACACTGAAGCTTTCTTT. Encoded protein: CASSLYPNTEAFF.

This clone was observed a single time. J is TRBJ1-1 and V is TRBV6-6, with no clear D. The CDR3 runs 16 residues. Trimming pared 2 bases from V and 0 bases from J, leaving 13 bases between. The germline gives CDR1 MNHNY, CDR2 SVGAGI (reference sequence). The CDR3 nucleotides read TGTGCCAGCAGTTACGACGCGGGCGCGGTGAACACTGAAGCTTTCTTT. Amino acids: CASSYDAGAVNTEAFF.

V gene TRBV19 combines with J gene TRBJ1-1, with D possibly being TRBD1 (6 bases). Germline lookup yields CDR1 LNHDA and CDR2 SQIVND (reference sequence). Trimming removed 6 bases from V and 3 bases from J, with 14 bases in between. The CDR3 runs to 14 residues. CDR3 bases: TGTGCCAGTAGAGAGCGGGGGGCTTACACTGAAGCTTTCTTT. Protein product: CASRERGAYTEAFF.

The chain is built from TRBV6-5 and TRBJ1-4, with D uncertain. The germline gives CDR1 MNHEY, CDR2 SVGAGI. The CDR3 spans 14 residues. Trimming took 6 bases from V and 2 from J, leaving 10 bases between them. CDR3 sequence (DNA): TGTGCCAGCAGGGCACGGGTTACTAATGAAAAACTGTTTTTT. It codes for CASRARVTNEKLFF.

The genes are TRBV29-1 and TRBJ2-3; D might be TRBD2 (5 bases). The CDR3 totals 12 residues. Looked up from germline, CDR1 is SQVTM and CDR2 is ANQGSEA. V dropped 7 bases and J dropped 10 bases, with 18 bases sitting between them. In DNA, the CDR3 is TGCAGCGCCTCATCGGGGAGAGAGTCGCAGTATTTT. Its translation: CSASSGRESQYF.

The rearrangement joins TRBV5-4 to TRBJ2-1; D gene unclear. The CDR3 has 11 amino acids. V was clipped by 3 bases and J by 6 bases, with 4 bases between them. In germline, CDR1 is SGHNT, CDR2 YYREEE (reference sequence). The CDR3 bases are TGTGCCAGCAGCTGGGCCAATGAGCAGTTCTTC. As protein: CASSWANEQFF.

The chain employs TRBV7-9 and TRBJ2-7; possibly TRBD2 for D (6 bases). The CDR3 is made up of 14 amino acids. Germline assignment: CDR1 SEHNR and CDR2 FQNEAQ (reference sequence). V lost 2 bases to trimming and J lost 5 bases, with 13 bases between them. CDR3 residues: CASSLSQERDEQYF. The CDR3 DNA sequence: TGTGCCAGCAGCTTATCGCAGGAGCGGGACGAGCAGTACTTC.

This clone was found a few times. The chain joins TRBV12-3 or TRBV12-4 to TRBJ1-3, with D hard to call. The CDR3 has 13 amino acids. V was trimmed by 7 bases and J by 0 bases, leaving 7 bases between them. CDR3 sequence (DNA): TGTGCCAGCATTCGTAACTCTGGAAACACCATATATTTT. This sequence encodes CASIRNSGNTIYF.

The chain combines TRBV7-9 with TRBJ1-3; D gene ambiguous. Trimming took 2 bases from V and 0 from J, leaving 5 bases between them. This CDR3 contains 14 residues. Per germline, CDR1 SEHNR and CDR2 FQNEAQ (reference sequence). CDR3 sequence reads: CASSLSGSGNTIYF. CDR3 nucleotides: TGTGCCAGCAGCTTATCCGGCTCTGGAAACACCATATATTTT.

The chain employs TRBV28 and TRBJ1-1; TRBD1 might be the D (6 bases). This CDR3 comprises 15 residues. V lost 6 bases, J lost 1 base, and 15 bases lay in between. Germline loops: CDR1 MDHEN, CDR2 SYDVKM. CDR3 in DNA: TGTGCCAGCAGGAGACAGGACGAGGCGAACACTGAAGCTTTCTTT. It yields the protein CASRRQDEANTEAFF.